These 27 T cell receptor beta chains originate from one sample sequenced in a study of cytomegalovirus exposure and HLA in healthy donors. With 60 Vbeta and 13 Jbeta primers, the PCR was carried out. The method was immunoSEQ multiplex PCR; TCRdb's version includes in-frame clones alone and lacks a portion of them. The repertoire consists of 150,000 or so clones, with around 84% occurring once and the leading ten covering under 6.5%. Sequenced: PBMCs. The receptors stem from a man in his forties or fifties in good health and CMV-seropositive.

V gene TRBV30 combines with J gene TRBJ1-2, with D perhaps TRBD1 (5 bases). The CDR3 consists of 13 residues. Deletions cut 0 bases from V and 6 bases from J, with 11 bases between. CDR1 is GTSNPN, CDR2 SVGIG, per germline (reference sequence). The CDR3 loop reads CAWSVRRGDGYTF. The CDR3 bases are TGTGCCTGGAGTGTACGGAGGGGCGATGGCTACACCTTC.

This clone was observed a handful of times. V usage is TRBV15 and J usage is TRBJ1-4, with 7 bases fitting TRBD1. Germline trimming cut 0 bases from V and 3 bases from J; bases unmatched to any gene: 4. CDR1 is LNHNV, CDR2 YYDKDF, per germline (reference sequence). The CDR3 consists of 16 residues. The CDR3 spells CATSRDQGEANEKLFF. The CDR3 coding sequence is TGTGCCACCAGCAGAGATCAGGGGGAAGCTAATGAAAAACTGTTTTTT.

The rearrangement links TRBV29-1 to TRBJ1-3, with D uncertain. This CDR3 contains 14 residues. Germline CDR1 SQVTM, CDR2 ANQGSEA. V was cut by 4 bases and J by 3 bases, with 13 bases left in between. The CDR3 DNA is TGCAGCGTTGTTTTGGCCGGGGTTGGAAACACCATATATTTT. Its translation is CSVVLAGVGNTIYF.

The chain uses TRBV9 and TRBJ2-1, with a possible D match to TRBD2 (6 bases). Germline-derived CDR1 and CDR2 are SGDLS and YYNGEE. The CDR3 has 16 residues. Trimming shortened V by 1 base and J by 8 bases, and 19 bases separated the two germline ends. The CDR3: CASSVSGVGGYDEQFF. The CDR3 coding sequence is TGTGCCAGCAGCGTATCGGGGGTGGGGGGTTACGATGAGCAGTTCTTC. Full variable domain (outside the CDR3, taken from reference TRBV9 and TRBJ2-1): DSGVTQTPKHLITATGQRVTLRCSPRSGDLSVYWYQQSLDQGLQFLIQYYNGEERAKGNILERFSAQQFPDLHSELNLSSLELGDSALYFCASSVSGVGGYDEQFFGPGTRLTVL.

The chain is built from TRBV10-1 and TRBJ1-1; the D gene is possibly TRBD1 (6 bases). There are 15 residues in the CDR3. Germline assignment: CDR1 WNHNN and CDR2 SYGVQD (reference sequence). Trimming left V 6 bases short and J 3 bases short, with 17 bases between. The CDR3: CASSESPGADTEAFF. The DNA for the CDR3 is TGCGCCAGCAGCGAGAGCCCAGGGGCTGACACTGAAGCTTTCTTT.

The chain combines TRBV18 with TRBJ2-2; D might be TRBD1 (7 bases). The length of the CDR3 is 17 residues. V shed 2 bases and J shed 3 bases, with 16 bases lying between them. CDR1 KGHSH and CDR2 LQKENI come from the germline V gene. CDR3 region: CASSPRRGRADTGELFF. Here the CDR3 DNA reads TGTGCCAGCTCACCAAGGAGGGGGCGAGCGGACACCGGGGAGCTGTTTTTT. Full variable domain (remainder filled in from reference TRBV18 and TRBJ2-2): NAGVMQNPRHLVRRRGQEARLRCSPMKGHSHVYWYRQLPEEGLKFMVYLQKENIIDESGMPKERFSAEFPKEGPSILRIQQVVRGDSAAYFCASSPRRGRADTGELFFGEGSRLTVL.

The table lists this clone with a few counts. The chain combines TRBV5-1 with TRBJ1-2; maybe TRBD1 (5 bases). Trimming stripped 0 bases from V and 1 base from J, with 7 bases between. CDR3 length: 14 residues. Looked up from germline, CDR1 is SGHRS and CDR2 is YFSETQ. DNA of the CDR3: TGCGCCAGCAGCTTGGGACAGCTTAACTATGGCTACACCTTC. This encodes CASSLGQLNYGYTF. Full variable domain (outside the CDR3, taken from reference TRBV5-1 and TRBJ1-2): KAGVTQTPRYLIKTRGQQVTLSCSPISGHRSVSWYQQTPGQGLQFLFEYFSETQRNKGNFPGRFSGRQFSNSRSEMNVSTLELGDSALYLCASSLGQLNYGYTFGSGTRLTVV.

This sequence joins TRBV27 and TRBJ1-1; no reliable D call. CDR1 is MNHEY, CDR2 SMNVEV, per germline (reference sequence). The length of the CDR3 is 15 residues. Between the trimmed V and J ends, which lost 6 bases and 6 bases, there was a span of 20 bases. The CDR3 bases are TGTGCCAGCAGCGCGCATAGTAGAGGATTCTCTGAAGCTTTCTTT. Translation gives CASSAHSRGFSEAFF.

The rearrangement links TRBV5-6 to TRBJ1-2, with D possibly TRBD1 on 5 matching bases. Germline loops: CDR1 SGHDT, CDR2 YYEEEE. V was trimmed by 2 bases and J by 8 bases, leaving 10 bases between them. The CDR3 length is 12 residues. The CDR3 DNA reads as TGTGCCAGCAGCTTCTTGGGGGGGGGCTACACCTTC. Protein: CASSFLGGGYTF. Full variable domain (rest looked up from reference TRBV5-6 and TRBJ1-2): DAGVTQSPTHLIKTRGQQVTLRCSPKSGHDTVSWYQQALGQGPQFIFQYYEEEERQRGNFPDRFSGHQFPNYSSELNVNALLLGDSALYLCASSFLGGGYTFGSGTRLTVV.

The chain couples TRBV29-1 to TRBJ2-2; 13 nucleotides align to TRBD2. CDR3 length: 14 residues. V dropped 4 bases and J dropped 6; count of bases not matched to a gene: 2. Germline V lookup: CDR1 SQVTM, CDR2 ANQGSEA. The CDR3 loop reads CSVGLAGGSGELFF. The CDR3 DNA reads as TGCAGCGTTGGACTAGCGGGGGGATCCGGGGAGCTGTTTTTT.

The chain joins TRBV19 to TRBJ2-2, with 11 positions matching TRBD2. This CDR3 has 18 residues. Germline values: CDR1 LNHDA, CDR2 SQIVND (reference sequence). V was clipped by 3 bases and J by 4 bases; unmatched bases: 10. CDR3 nucleotide sequence: TGTGCCAGTAGTATCCGGACTAGCGGGCCGTCGAGCACCGGGGAGCTGTTTTTT. Its translation: CASSIRTSGPSSTGELFF.

The chain uses TRBV21-1 and TRBJ2-3; the DNA was not used to check the table's D call, TRBD2. TRBV21-1 is a listed pseudogene. This CDR3 has 17 residues. This CDR3 is CASSKEAGTSGRDTQYF. CDR3 nucleotides: TGTGCCAGCAGCAAAGAGGCAGGGACTAGCGGGAGAGATACGCAGTATTTT.

The chain carries TRBV2 and TRBJ2-4; no clear D. Trimming shortened V by 5 bases and J by 1 base, and 9 bases separated the two germline ends. Per germline, CDR1 SNHLY and CDR2 FYNNEI. This CDR3 spans 14 amino acids. CDR3 in DNA: TGTGCCAGCAGTCGACTGAGGGCCAAAAACATTCAGTACTTC. Translating gives CASSRLRAKNIQYF.

The V and J genes are TRBV29-1 and TRBJ1-2, with 8 bases fitting TRBD1. Germline V gives CDR1 SQVTM, CDR2 ANQGSEA. The junction had 14 bases not matched to a gene; V was cut back by 4 bases and J by 7 bases. The CDR3 runs to 15 residues. This CDR3 is CSVAGGSRGLGGYTF. The CDR3 coding sequence is TGCAGCGTTGCCGGCGGGAGCAGGGGGCTGGGTGGCTACACCTTC.

The J gene is TRBJ2-7, the V gene TRBV6-1; the D is unclear. CDR1 and CDR2 from the germline V gene are MNHNS and SASEGT. The CDR3 has 14 residues. Trimming took 6 bases from V and 2 from J, leaving 14 bases between them. In DNA form, the CDR3 reads TGTGCCAGCAGGACCGACTCGCTGGCCTACGAGCAGTACGTC. Encoded protein: CASRTDSLAYEQYV.

V is TRBV18 and J is TRBJ2-2; TRBD2 might be the D (6 bases). The CDR3 runs 17 residues. CDR1 is KGHSH and CDR2 is LQKENI in the germline V gene. V was trimmed by 0 bases and J by 1 base, leaving 12 bases between them. The CDR3 is CASSPPGLQKNTGELFF. The CDR3 DNA sequence: TGTGCCAGCTCACCACCGGGACTTCAAAAGAACACCGGGGAGCTGTTTTTT.

This clone was counted once. The V and J genes are TRBV6-1 and TRBJ2-3, with 12 bases identical to TRBD2. The CDR3 has 16 residues. J lost 5 bases, V lost 2 bases, and 5 bases had no gene match. Germline loops: CDR1 MNHNS, CDR2 SASEGT. CDR3 region: CASSERLAGVVDTQYF. In nucleotides, the CDR3 is TGTGCCAGCAGTGAACGACTAGCGGGAGTTGTAGATACGCAGTATTTT.

CDR3 DNA: TGTGCCAGCAGGCCTCTAAGGGACACCGACATATATTTT. Its translation: CASRPLRDTDIYF. The chain couples TRBV7-9 to TRBJ1-3; D is perhaps TRBD1 (6 bases). V was pared by 6 bases and J by 12 bases, with 18 bases between. Per the germline V gene, CDR1 is SEHNR and CDR2 is FQNEAQ (reference sequence). CDR3 length: 13 residues. Based on the CDR3 plus reference TRBV7-9 and TRBJ1-3, the full variable domain is DTGVSQNPRHKITKRGQNVTFRCDPISEHNRLYWYRQTLGQGPEFLTYFQNEAQLEKSRLLSDRFSAERPKGSFSTLEIQRTEQGDSAMYLCASRPLRDTDIYFGEGSWLTVV.

The rearrangement links TRBV4-2 to TRBJ2-1, with D maybe TRBD2 (5 bases). Germline CDR1 LGHNA, CDR2 YNFKEQ. The CDR3 contains 16 residues. V dropped 0 bases and J dropped 3 bases, with 12 bases sitting between them. DNA for the CDR3: TGTGCCAGCAGCCAAGATGAAGCGGTAATCTACAATGAGCAGTTCTTC. The encoded protein is CASSQDEAVIYNEQFF.

The V call is TRBV27, the J call TRBJ1-5; TRBD1 is a possible D gene (6 bases). The CDR3 runs to 14 residues. CDR1 is MNHEY, CDR2 SMNVEV, per germline (reference sequence). The ends were cut back, 6 bases at V and 7 bases at J, with 16 bases in the middle. The CDR3, as DNA: TGTGCCAGCAGACCACAGGGATTCGAGCAGCCCCAGCATTTT. Protein sequence: CASRPQGFEQPQHF.

The chain joins TRBV19 to TRBJ2-2, with 7 positions matching TRBD2. Germline V CDR1 and CDR2: LNHDA, SQIVND (reference sequence). The CDR3 has 15 amino acids. With V trimmed by 6 bases and J by 3 bases, 7 bases remained unmatched. The CDR3 reads CASRLGGVYTGELFF. CDR3 nucleotide sequence: TGTGCCAGTAGGCTTGGGGGGGTTTACACCGGGGAGCTGTTTTTT.

Details on this clone: One junction end does not reproduce the germline sequence, and a read error may be involved. The CDR3 DNA follows: TGTACCAGCCTATTCGGGGGTACGCAGTATTTT. Its translation: CTSLFGGTQYF. The chain carries TRBV2 and TRBJ2-3; a weak D match, TRBD2 (6 bases). The CDR3 extends over 11 amino acids. Germline values: CDR1 SNHLY, CDR2 FYNNEI. The full variable domain, its missing parts supplied by reference TRBV2 and TRBJ2-3, is EPEVTQTPSHQVTQMGQEVILRCVPISNHLYFYWYRQILGQKVEFLVSFYNNEISEKSEIFDDQFSVERPDGSNFTLKIRSTKLEDSAMYFCTSLFGGTQYFGPGTRLTVL.

This clone came up a few times. The chain joins TRBV6-1 to TRBJ2-5; 11 bases are shared with TRBD2. Trimming cost V 2 bases and J 5 bases; bases outside gene matches: 7. This CDR3 contains 16 residues. Germline loops: CDR1 MNHNS, CDR2 SASEGT. The CDR3 region is CASSEWASGRSETQYF. The CDR3 coding sequence is TGTGCCAGCAGTGAATGGGCTAGCGGGAGGTCTGAGACCCAGTACTTC.

The V and J genes are TRBV7-9 and TRBJ1-5, with D perhaps TRBD1 (5 bases). CDR3 size: 14 residues. Looked up from germline, CDR1 is SEHNR and CDR2 is FQNEAQ (reference sequence). The V and J ends lost 5 bases and 4 bases respectively, with 12 bases between them. CDR3 amino acids: CASSPPGGNQPQHF. The CDR3 bases are TGTGCCAGCAGCCCCCCCGGGGGAAATCAGCCCCAGCATTTT. Full variable domain (missing parts from reference TRBV7-9 and TRBJ1-5): DTGVSQNPRHKITKRGQNVTFRCDPISEHNRLYWYRQTLGQGPEFLTYFQNEAQLEKSRLLSDRFSAERPKGSFSTLEIQRTEQGDSAMYLCASSPPGGNQPQHFGDGTRLSIL.

The chain couples TRBV14 to TRBJ2-5, with D perhaps TRBD2 (8 bases). The germline V gene has CDR1 SGHDN and CDR2 FVKESK. The ends were cut back, 3 bases at V and 4 bases at J, with 15 bases in the middle. The CDR3 extends over 15 amino acids. The CDR3 nucleotides read TGTGCCAGCAGCCACAAGGGGGCGGGAGGAGAGACCCAGTACTTC. It translates to CASSHKGAGGETQYF.

The CDR3 coding sequence is TGTGCCAGCAGCGATTCCGACAGGGGCGAGCAGTACTTC. Its translation is CASSDSDRGEQYF. This sequence joins TRBV5-8 and TRBJ2-7; 8 positions match TRBD1. The CDR3 is 13 amino acids. Germline V gene data show CDR1 as SGHTS and CDR2 as YDEGEE. The ends lost 4 bases at V and 6 bases at J; junction bases unmatched: 6.

V and J are TRBV25-1 and TRBJ2-7; D is possibly TRBD1 (5 bases). The CDR3 extends over 13 amino acids. V was clipped by 7 bases and J by 0 bases, with 10 bases between them. Germline assignment: CDR1 MGHDK and CDR2 SYGVNS. CDR3 residues: CASKKDNSYEQYV. As DNA, the CDR3 is TGTGCCAGCAAGAAGGACAACTCCTACGAGCAGTACGTC.